The rows below give T cell receptor beta chains drawn from one sample of a study. A single record per CDR3 protein comes from TCRdb applying MiXCR to the 5' RACE reads. The profile covers under 65,000 distinct CDR3 sequences, with about 20% appearing a single time and 3.2% taken by the ten largest. The source material was tumor-infiltrating Tregs sorted from the breast tumor. Receptors were obtained from a female donor with breast cancer. The CDR3 runs from the conserved cysteine through the conserved F or W. The order of the fields is D gene, CDR3 length, clone size, V gene, J gene, CDR3 protein, CDR3 DNA. The D gene is left open where the match is weak. Some rows have no size entry. The others give once, few or many, or a class for an expanded clone.

d_gene: -; len: 12; abundance: -; v_gene: TRBV20-1; j_gene: TRBJ2-1; CDR3aa: CSAQGTNNEQFF; CDR3nt: TGCAGTGCCCAAGGGACAAACAATGAGCAGTTCTTC
d_gene: TRBD1; len: 15; abundance: -; v_gene: TRBV19; j_gene: TRBJ2-2; CDR3aa: CASSSGQGRSGELFF; CDR3nt: TGTGCCAGTAGTTCGGGACAGGGGAGGTCCGGGGAGCTGTTTTTT
d_gene: TRBD1; len: 15; abundance: few; v_gene: TRBV4-1; j_gene: TRBJ2-1; CDR3aa: CASSQEGQGRGEQFF; CDR3nt: TGCGCCAGCAGCCAAGAGGGACAGGGGAGGGGTGAGCAGTTCTTC
d_gene: -; len: 16; abundance: many; v_gene: TRBV15; j_gene: TRBJ2-2; CDR3aa: CATSGVQRLNTGELFF; CDR3nt: TGTGCCACCAGCGGGGTGCAGAGGCTGAACACCGGGGAGCTGTTTTTT
d_gene: -; len: 12; abundance: few; v_gene: TRBV12-3/TRBV12-4; j_gene: TRBJ2-1; CDR3aa: CASSLALAEQFF; CDR3nt: TGTGCCAGCAGTTTAGCCTTGGCTGAGCAGTTCTTC
d_gene: TRBD1; len: 17; abundance: few; v_gene: TRBV29-1; j_gene: TRBJ2-5; CDR3aa: CSVSGGQGVLGQETQYF; CDR3nt: TGCAGCGTTTCTGGCGGACAGGGCGTATTAGGTCAAGAGACCCAGTACTTC
d_gene: -; len: 13; abundance: few; v_gene: TRBV24-1; j_gene: TRBJ2-7; CDR3aa: CATSDPTGYEQYF; CDR3nt: TGTGCCACCAGTGATCCGACAGGCTACGAGCAGTACTTC
d_gene: TRBD1; len: 18; abundance: few; v_gene: TRBV28; j_gene: TRBJ2-6; CDR3aa: CASRGQGATSWGANVLTF; CDR3nt: TGTGCCAGCAGGGGACAGGGGGCTACCTCCTGGGGGGCCAACGTCCTGACTTTC
d_gene: TRBD1; len: 16; abundance: few; v_gene: TRBV5-6; j_gene: TRBJ1-2; CDR3aa: CASSWDSHPPNYGYTF; CDR3nt: TGTGCCAGCAGCTGGGACAGCCACCCGCCTAACTATGGCTACACCTTC
d_gene: -; len: 16; abundance: many; v_gene: TRBV6-5; j_gene: TRBJ1-6; CDR3aa: CASSYGAGQIGSPLHF; CDR3nt: TGTGCCAGCAGTTACGGGGCAGGGCAGATCGGGTCACCCCTCCACTTT
d_gene: -; len: 14; abundance: -; v_gene: TRBV5-1; j_gene: TRBJ1-1; CDR3aa: CASSRNVENTEAFF; CDR3nt: TGCGCCAGCAGCAGGAACGTAGAGAACACTGAAGCTTTCTTT
d_gene: -; len: 15; abundance: few; v_gene: TRBV5-4; j_gene: TRBJ2-2; CDR3aa: CASTRGAANTGELFF; CDR3nt: TGTGCCAGCACCCGCGGAGCAGCAAACACCGGGGAGCTGTTTTTT
d_gene: -; len: 13; abundance: few; v_gene: TRBV4-1; j_gene: TRBJ1-1; CDR3aa: CASSQRLNTEAFF; CDR3nt: TGCGCCAGCAGCCAAAGGTTGAACACTGAAGCTTTCTTT
d_gene: -; len: 15; abundance: many; v_gene: TRBV5-1; j_gene: TRBJ2-3; CDR3aa: CASSLGRFSTDTQYF; CDR3nt: TGCGCCAGCAGCTTGGGACGGTTTAGCACAGATACGCAGTATTTT
d_gene: -; len: 14; abundance: -; v_gene: TRBV7-9; j_gene: TRBJ1-1; CDR3aa: CASSLTGGNTEAFF; CDR3nt: TGTGCCAGCAGCTTGACAGGCGGGAACACTGAAGCTTTCTTT
d_gene: -; len: 14; abundance: few; v_gene: TRBV7-8; j_gene: TRBJ2-5; CDR3aa: CASSPSTRGGTQYF; CDR3nt: TGTGCCAGCAGCCCGAGCACCAGGGGAGGGACCCAGTACTTC
d_gene: -; len: 13; abundance: many; v_gene: TRBV4-1; j_gene: TRBJ1-6; CDR3aa: CASSRAGDSPLHF; CDR3nt: TGCGCCAGCAGCCGGGCAGGGGATTCACCCCTCCACTTT
d_gene: -; len: 14; abundance: many; v_gene: TRBV7-9; j_gene: TRBJ1-5; CDR3aa: CASSRGDGNQPQHF; CDR3nt: TGTGCCAGCAGCCGAGGAGACGGAAATCAGCCCCAGCATTTT
d_gene: -; len: 15; abundance: few; v_gene: TRBV7-2; j_gene: TRBJ2-1; CDR3aa: CASSSSAGNNNEQFF; CDR3nt: TGTGCCAGCAGCTCCTCTGCAGGGAACAACAATGAGCAGTTCTTC
d_gene: -; len: 13; abundance: -; v_gene: TRBV29-1; j_gene: TRBJ1-4; CDR3aa: CSAGGGTKEKLFF; CDR3nt: TGCAGCGCCGGAGGGGGGACTAAGGAAAAACTGTTTTTT
d_gene: TRBD1; len: 14; abundance: few; v_gene: TRBV6-5; j_gene: TRBJ1-5; CDR3aa: CASKPGQANQPQHF; CDR3nt: TGTGCCAGCAAACCGGGACAGGCCAATCAGCCCCAGCATTTT
d_gene: -; len: 16; abundance: many; v_gene: TRBV18; j_gene: TRBJ1-1; CDR3aa: CASSPGPGRRDTEAFF; CDR3nt: TGTGCCAGCTCACCAGGACCGGGGAGGAGGGACACTGAAGCTTTCTTT
d_gene: -; len: 13; abundance: -; v_gene: TRBV5-4; j_gene: TRBJ2-1; CDR3aa: CASSPGLMNEQFF; CDR3nt: TGTGCCAGCAGCCCGGGACTCATGAATGAGCAGTTCTTC
d_gene: TRBD1; len: 12; abundance: few; v_gene: TRBV5-1; j_gene: TRBJ1-2; CDR3aa: CASRGQAYGYTF; CDR3nt: TGCGCCAGCAGGGGACAGGCCTATGGCTACACCTTC
d_gene: TRBD2; len: 15; abundance: few; v_gene: TRBV20-1; j_gene: TRBJ2-1; CDR3aa: CSASGIAGGDNEQFF; CDR3nt: TGCAGTGCTAGTGGGATAGCGGGAGGAGACAATGAGCAGTTCTTC
d_gene: TRBD2; len: 16; abundance: few; v_gene: TRBV7-3; j_gene: TRBJ2-2; CDR3aa: CASSPASGSRVGELFF; CDR3nt: TGTGCCAGCAGCCCGGCTAGCGGGAGCCGGGTCGGGGAGCTGTTTTTT
d_gene: TRBD1; len: 14; abundance: once; v_gene: TRBV15; j_gene: TRBJ1-2; CDR3aa: CSTSRDSLAYGYTF; CDR3nt: TGTTCCACCAGCAGGGACAGTTTGGCCTATGGCTACACCTTC
d_gene: -; len: 14; abundance: -; v_gene: TRBV28; j_gene: TRBJ2-5; CDR3aa: CASSPQGRGETQYF; CDR3nt: TGTGCCAGCAGTCCACAGGGTCGGGGAGAGACCCAGTACTTC
d_gene: -; len: 16; abundance: -; v_gene: TRBV5-1; j_gene: TRBJ2-3; CDR3aa: CASSLEGDRGTDTQYF; CDR3nt: TGCGCCAGCAGCTTGGAGGGGGATCGCGGCACAGATACGCAGTATTTT
d_gene: -; len: 14; abundance: many; v_gene: TRBV6-6; j_gene: TRBJ2-3; CDR3aa: CASKPTVSTDTQYF; CDR3nt: TGTGCCAGCAAACCGACGGTCAGCACAGATACGCAGTATTTT
d_gene: TRBD1; len: 13; abundance: few; v_gene: TRBV12-3/TRBV12-4; j_gene: TRBJ2-4; CDR3aa: CASSFDRDDIQYF; CDR3nt: TGTGCCAGCAGTTTCGACAGGGATGACATTCAGTACTTC
d_gene: -; len: 15; abundance: many; v_gene: TRBV7-2; j_gene: TRBJ2-4; CDR3aa: CASSLQGRVKNIQYF; CDR3nt: TGTGCCAGCAGCCTGCAGGGGAGGGTCAAAAACATTCAGTACTTC
d_gene: TRBD2; len: 16; abundance: few; v_gene: TRBV14; j_gene: TRBJ2-1; CDR3aa: CASSQGTSGPHNEQFF; CDR3nt: TGTGCCAGCAGCCAAGGAACTAGCGGGCCACACAATGAGCAGTTCTTC
d_gene: -; len: 13; abundance: -; v_gene: TRBV7-2; j_gene: TRBJ1-1; CDR3aa: CASSLGAGVEAFF; CDR3nt: TGTGCCAGCAGCTTAGGGGCAGGAGTTGAAGCTTTCTTT
d_gene: -; len: 12; abundance: -; v_gene: TRBV6-1; j_gene: TRBJ1-1; CDR3aa: CASSEEVKGAFF; CDR3nt: TGTGCCAGCAGTGAAGAGGTCAAGGGAGCTTTCTTT